A single sample gave rise to the 5 T cell receptor beta chains below, sequenced in a study of blood T cell repertoires in COVID-19. Here immunoSEQ multiplex PCR was the method, and the copy in TCRdb shows in-frame clones only, minus some. The sample lists over 75,000 clones, approximately 89% occurring once. The source material was peripheral blood. The receptors here all came from a woman older than 75 with active COVID-19.

The chain combines TRBV27 with TRBJ1-5, with a weak D call TRBD1 (6 bases). Germline V gene sequence: CDR1 MNHEY, CDR2 SMNVEV (reference sequence). This CDR3 comprises 16 residues. V lost 1 base to trimming and J lost 6 bases, with 16 bases between them. CDR3 nucleotide sequence: TGTGCCAGCAGTTTATTGGGCAGGGGCACATCTCAGCCCCAGCATTTT. Protein product: CASSLLGRGTSQPQHF.

The chain has TRBV5-5 and TRBJ2-7, with D perhaps TRBD2 (6 bases). The V end was cut by 4 bases, the J end by 4 bases, with 21 bases between. CDR1 and CDR2 from the germline V gene are SGHKS and YYEKEE (reference sequence). This CDR3 has 16 amino acids. The CDR3 spells CASSLPPSAPQYEQYF. The CDR3 bases are TGTGCCAGCAGCCTCCCCCCTAGCGCCCCACAATACGAGCAGTACTTC.

The chain recombines TRBV27 with TRBJ2-1; tentative D call: TRBD2 (6 bases). CDR1 is MNHEY, CDR2 SMNVEV, per germline (reference sequence). Trimming took off 6 bases at V and 4 bases at J, with 7 bases between the two ends. The CDR3 is 12 amino acids. The CDR3 sequence is CASRGGYNEQFF. In DNA, the CDR3 is TGTGCCAGCAGAGGAGGGTACAATGAGCAGTTCTTC.

The chain has TRBV19 and TRBJ1-5; D is unclear. The CDR3 is made up of 14 amino acids. Trimming shortened V by 3 bases and J by 2 bases, and 8 bases separated the two germline ends. The germline V gene has CDR1 LNHDA and CDR2 SQIVND (reference sequence). DNA for the CDR3: TGTGCCAGTAGTATCGGGGTTGGCAATCAGCCCCAGCATTTT. Protein sequence: CASSIGVGNQPQHF.

The genes are TRBV19 and TRBJ2-1, with TRBD2 matching 12 bases. J lost 1 base, V lost 4 bases, and 14 bases had no gene match. This CDR3 is built from 20 residues. Germline CDR1 and CDR2: LNHDA and SQIVND (reference sequence). The CDR3 here is CASSTLGLAGRAWSYNEQFF. The CDR3 coding sequence is TGTGCCAGTAGTACCCTAGGACTAGCGGGAAGGGCTTGGTCCTACAATGAGCAGTTCTTC.